This T cell receptor (beta chain) emerged from a study of response to subunit inactivated influenza vaccine. General observations from the study: Researchers suggested that each seasonal influenza vaccination recruits few new T cells.

This clonotype was seen a handful of times. Its antigen remains unknown. Germline V gene sequence: CDR1 SGHTA, CDR2 FQGTGA. The V gene end was trimmed by 5 bases and the J gene end by 7 bases; junction bases not matched to a gene: 9. The CDR3 contains 16 residues. TCRdb processed the RT-PCR reads anew with MiXCR; each CDR3 protein has one entry. The sample has roughly 160,000 distinct CDR3 sequences, 9.5% to 13% seen once. The source material was non-naive T cells sorted from PBMCs, sampled 40 to 50 days after vaccination. The source of this sequence is a man aged 50-59 years who received an inactivated influenza vaccine. The chain carries TRBV7-3 and TRBJ2-2; 11 bases agree with TRBD2. The CDR3 reads CASSLNSGRARGELFF. The CDR3, as DNA: TGTGCCAGCAGCCTGAATAGCGGGAGGGCCCGCGGGGAGCTGTTTTTT. The full variable domain, its missing parts supplied by reference TRBV7-3 and TRBJ2-2, is GAGVSQTPSNKVTEKGKYVELRCDPISGHTALYWYRQSLGQGPEFLIYFQGTGAADDSGLPNDRFFAVRPEGSVSTLKIQRTERGDSAVYLCASSLNSGRARGELFFGEGSRLTVL.